The source of this T cell receptor beta chain is a study of T cell repertoires in cytomegalovirus infection. As for the study in general: Recently identified HLA-C-restricted CMV epitopes were used, and well-studied HLA-B-restricted CMV epitopes were used as well. TCR beta signatures that were public indicated CMV infection and matching HLA type.

TCRdb processed the reads anew with MiXCR; each CDR3 protein has one entry. The data hold roughly 340,000 distinct CDR3 sequences, with about 28% observed a single time. To note about this clonotype: Its specificity is unknown.

The study's findings and limits: CMV-specific TCR beta clonotypes restricted by HLA-C were the ones dominating the ex vivo response. CMV carriers having the relevant HLA were flagged by cumulative public TCR beta family frequency.

Germline CDR1 is MGHRA and CDR2 is YSYEKL. V was shortened by 6 bases and J by 9 bases, with 15 bases between the two germline ends. The CDR3 contains 13 residues. This chain uses TRBV4-1 with TRBJ1-3; tentative D call: TRBD1 (5 bases). This sequence originates from a human donor in good health (CMV status not recorded). Some clones in this sample may be carry-over from other donors' samples. The sequencing used cultured PBMCs, collected from culture after CMV antigen stimulation. As DNA, the CDR3 is TGCGCCAGCAGTGGGGGTTCCCGAGGCACCATATATTTT. It translates to CASSGGSRGTIYF.